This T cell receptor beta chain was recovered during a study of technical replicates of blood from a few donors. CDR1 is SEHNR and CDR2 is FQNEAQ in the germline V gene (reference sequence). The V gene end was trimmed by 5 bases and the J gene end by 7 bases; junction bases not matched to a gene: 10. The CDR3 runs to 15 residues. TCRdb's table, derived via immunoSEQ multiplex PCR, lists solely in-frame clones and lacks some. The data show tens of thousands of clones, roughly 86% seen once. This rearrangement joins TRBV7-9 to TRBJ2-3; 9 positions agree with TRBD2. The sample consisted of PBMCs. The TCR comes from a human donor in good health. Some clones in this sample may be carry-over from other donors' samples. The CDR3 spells CASSVLAAGGNTQYF. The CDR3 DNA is TGTGCCAGCAGCGTGCTAGCGGCGGGAGGGAATACGCAGTATTTT.